This T cell receptor beta chain was profiled in a study of blood T cell repertoires in COVID-19 (dated by TCRdb to 2020 to 2022). Regarding the study in general: Samples from collaborators originated in the United States, Italy and Spain and spanned both the acute and convalescent phases of COVID-19. The material from the prospective study consisted of cDNA or gDNA derived from T cells, B-cell-depleted T cells, or PBMCs. Subjects who had been exposed to COVID-19, were actively infected with it, or had recovered from it provided the deeply sampled blood TCRbeta repertoires that made up the dataset. The repertoires were made available in a free public database intended to serve as a resource for research on the immune response to SARS-CoV-2. The samples were drawn from the first 160 participants of the ongoing ImmuneRACE study and from 1,254 subjects provided by 6 global collaborators. Nearly every sample came with metadata listing a de-identified subject ID, COVID-19 status, age in years and sex. Where available, HLA class I and class II types were obtained from metadata supplied by the sample provider rather than from assay-based typing.

TCRbeta CDR3 regions were amplified from genomic DNA using the immunoSEQ Assay, a bias-controlled multiplex PCR. Regarding the original processing steps: The number of nucleated cells in each sample was estimated from the amplification of reference gene primers within the assay. Sequence reads were collapsed and filtered to measure the absolute abundance of every unique TCRbeta CDR3 rearrangement. Productive Simpson clonality was computed per sample as the square root of Simpson's diversity index over productive rearrangements. TCRdb took over this immuneACCESS table, retaining in-frame rearrangements with V and J assigned. Such tables are incomplete; in checked studies, under half of the missing clones stem from an unresolved V gene, and the remainder is unexplained. V and J calls and clone size follow that table, whereas D and trimming were derived from the DNA. Present in this sample are about 230,000 clones, 84% of which were seen just once. The ten largest clones capture approximately 2% of the sample.

The germline V gene encodes CDR1 SEHNR and CDR2 FQNEAQ (reference sequence). A distance of 10 bases separates the germline ends of V and J, which lose 0 bases and 3 bases respectively. The cysteine opens and the phenylalanine closes a CDR3 of 15 amino acids. Only the CDR3 part of the read is kept: 45 bases, read in frame from the first base. Overall results and qualifications from the work: The amount of clinical and demographic metadata varied by source and participant and was provided uncurated.

Enrolling through a virtual design, the prospective study's participants ranged in age from roughly 18 to 89 years and lived across 24 United States geographic areas. In the prospective study, participants were assigned to cohorts based on the clinical history participants reported in a screening survey and a study questionnaire. Recovered participants in ImmuneRACE Cohort 3 were defined by two consecutive negative NP/OP PCR tests, clearance by a healthcare professional, or resolution of symptoms. In the prospective study, whole blood, serum and a nasopharyngeal or oropharyngeal swab were collected from each participant by mobile phlebotomists. Over a 2-month period, participants in the prospective study had the option of providing additional blood draws and questionnaires. Blood samples from the prospective study were shipped frozen or at room temperature prior to DNA extraction. In regard to this clone: Its antigen is still unknown. No base quality values were provided; no much bigger clone lies one nucleotide off.

Sequenced input: PBMCs or T cells enriched from blood (not recorded which). The sequence derives from a man between 60 and 75 years old who had recovered from COVID-19. The V and J segments used are TRBV7-9 and TRBJ2-3; a weak D assignment points to TRBD1 (6 bases agree). The DNA is as follows: TGTGCCAGCAGCTTAGCCTCGACAGGAACAGATACGCAGTATTTT. The translation is CASSLASTGTDTQYF. This CDR3, with the reference TRBV7-9 and TRBJ2-3 proteins standing in past its ends, gives the full variable domain DTGVSQNPRHKITKRGQNVTFRCDPISEHNRLYWYRQTLGQGPEFLTYFQNEAQLEKSRLLSDRFSAERPKGSFSTLEIQRTEQGDSAMYLCASSLASTGTDTQYFGPGTRLTVL.